These 19 T cell receptor beta chains were sequenced from one sample in a study of cytomegalovirus exposure and HLA in healthy donors. It was with 60 Vbeta and 13 Jbeta primers that the PCR ran. Method: immunoSEQ multiplex PCR; TCRdb's copy keeps in-frame clones and lacks some. This sample's table reports around 50,000 clones. The specimen sequenced was PBMCs. The receptors come from a woman aged 25 to 39 in good health and CMV-seropositive.

The chain couples TRBV5-1 to TRBJ2-7; 8 nucleotides line up with TRBD1. Germline V gene lookup returns CDR1 SGHRS and CDR2 YFSETQ. The length of the CDR3 is 14 residues. V shed 3 bases and J 2 bases; nucleotides not matched to a gene: 4. In DNA form, the CDR3 reads TGCGCCAGCAGCTCGACAGGGGTGCCCTACGAGCAGTACTTC. Translated, it gives CASSSTGVPYEQYF.

V and J are TRBV6-6 and TRBJ2-5; the match to TRBD2 covers 9 bases. Germline V gives CDR1 MNHNY, CDR2 SVGAGI (reference sequence). The ends lost 7 bases at V and 5 bases at J; junction bases unmatched: 11. The CDR3 contains 15 residues. CDR3 amino acids: CASKISGGPAETQYF. The CDR3 region has the DNA TGTGCCAGCAAGATTAGCGGGGGCCCGGCGGAGACCCAGTACTTC.

This chain connects TRBV7-9 to TRBJ2-7; D ambiguous. The germline CDR1 and CDR2 sequences are SEHNR and FQNEAQ (reference sequence). The CDR3 is 11 amino acids. The germline V and J ends were trimmed by 4 bases and 6 bases, with 7 bases remaining between them. The CDR3 loop reads CASSSMREQYF. CDR3 nucleotides: TGTGCCAGCAGCTCTATGCGCGAGCAGTACTTC. Looking up the rest from reference TRBV7-9 and TRBJ2-7 gives the full variable domain: DTGVSQNPRHKITKRGQNVTFRCDPISEHNRLYWYRQTLGQGPEFLTYFQNEAQLEKSRLLSDRFSAERPKGSFSTLEIQRTEQGDSAMYLCASSSMREQYFGPGTRLTVT.

The V gene is TRBV2, the J gene TRBJ2-5, with 7 bases aligning to TRBD1. V lost 8 bases and J lost 6; bases outside the gene matches: 12. From germline, CDR1 is SNHLY and CDR2 FYNNEI. The CDR3 totals 14 residues. The CDR3 here is CASERDSPAKTQYF. The CDR3 bases are TGTGCCAGCGAGAGGGACAGTCCGGCGAAGACCCAGTACTTC.

V usage is TRBV7-3 and J usage is TRBJ2-2, with D hard to call. CDR3 length: 14 amino acids. V was pared by 2 bases and J by 1 base, with 5 bases between. CDR1 and CDR2 (germline): SGHTA, FQGTGA. CDR3 DNA: TGTGCCAGCAGCTTAGGCGGGAACACCGGGGAGCTGTTTTTT. Its translation is CASSLGGNTGELFF.

The chain combines TRBV5-1 with TRBJ1-1, with a tentative D call TRBD1 (6 bases). Germline V gene lookup returns CDR1 SGHRS and CDR2 YFSETQ. The CDR3 length is 15 residues. V lost 0 bases and J lost 4, with 13 bases in between. Here the CDR3 DNA reads TGCGCCAGCAGCTTGGAACAGGGACCGGCCACTGAAGCTTTCTTT. Its translation is CASSLEQGPATEAFF.

The chain links TRBV25-1 to TRBJ2-4, with 12 bases that match TRBD1. Per germline, CDR1 MGHDK and CDR2 SYGVNS. The CDR3 is 16 residues long. The V gene end was trimmed by 4 bases and the J gene end by 12 bases; junction bases not matched to a gene: 13. The CDR3 region has the DNA TGTGCCAGCAGTGCTGACCGGGACAGGGGGCAGGGCGGTCAGTACTTC. Protein product: CASSADRDRGQGGQYF.

The chain combines TRBV29-1 with TRBJ2-1; D is perhaps TRBD2 (5 bases). The CDR3 is made up of 15 amino acids. CDR1 and CDR2 (germline): SQVTM, ANQGSEA. The V gene lost 7 bases and the J gene lost 3 bases, with 19 bases spanning the gap. The CDR3 loop reads CSARLAGTYYNEQFF. The CDR3 bases are TGCAGCGCTCGTCTAGCCGGCACTTACTACAATGAGCAGTTCTTC.

The chain recombines TRBV28 with TRBJ1-5; a possible D gene is TRBD1 (5 bases). The CDR3 length is 13 residues. Per the germline V gene, CDR1 is MDHEN and CDR2 is SYDVKM. Deletions cut 6 bases from V and 7 bases from J, with 13 bases between. CDR3 sequence reads: CASSWTPKQPQHF. CDR3 bases: TGTGCCAGCAGCTGGACACCGAAACAGCCCCAGCATTTT.

This sequence joins TRBV5-1 and TRBJ2-2; 9 bases line up with TRBD2. The CDR3 length is 15 residues. Germline trimming cut 4 bases from V and 5 bases from J; bases unmatched to any gene: 6. Germline-derived CDR1 and CDR2 are SGHRS and YFSETQ. Written as DNA, the CDR3 is TGCGCCAGCAGCCAGGGTACTAGCGGGACCGGGGAGCTGTTTTTT. Its translation: CASSQGTSGTGELFF.

V is TRBV5-1 and J is TRBJ2-3; TRBD2 matches at 7 bases. The CDR3 is 14 amino acids. Germline values: CDR1 SGHRS, CDR2 YFSETQ. V lost 1 base and J lost 1; bases outside the gene matches: 0. The CDR3 reads CASSLTSGTDTQYF. Here the CDR3 DNA reads TGCGCCAGCAGCTTGACTAGCGGCACAGATACGCAGTATTTT.

The chain employs TRBV5-4 and TRBJ2-3; perhaps TRBD2 as D (5 bases). Trimming removed 2 bases at V and 0 bases at J, with 10 bases between. Per germline, CDR1 SGHNT and CDR2 YYREEE (reference sequence). The CDR3 contains 15 residues. In nucleotides, the CDR3 is TGTGCCAGCAGCTTACTAGGTGAAAGCACAGATACGCAGTATTTT. Its translation: CASSLLGESTDTQYF.

The rearrangement joins TRBV5-1 to TRBJ2-1; TRBD2 agrees at 8 bases. CDR3 length: 14 amino acids. V was pared by 5 bases and J by 7 bases, with 8 bases of the junction left unmatched. Germline V CDR1 and CDR2: SGHRS, YFSETQ. CDR3 sequence reads: CASSGVAGLNEQFF. CDR3 DNA: TGCGCCAGCAGTGGTGTAGCGGGGTTAAATGAGCAGTTCTTC. Full variable domain (outside the CDR3, taken from reference TRBV5-1 and TRBJ2-1): KAGVTQTPRYLIKTRGQQVTLSCSPISGHRSVSWYQQTPGQGLQFLFEYFSETQRNKGNFPGRFSGRQFSNSRSEMNVSTLELGDSALYLCASSGVAGLNEQFFGPGTRLTVL.

The chain links TRBV11-2 to TRBJ2-7, with D perhaps TRBD1 (5 bases). CDR1 and CDR2 from the germline V gene are SGHAT and FQNNGV. V shed 3 bases and J shed 0 bases, with 12 bases lying between them. The CDR3 extends over 15 amino acids. The CDR3 is CASSFSRQNSYEQYF. The CDR3 nucleotides are TGTGCCAGCAGCTTTTCAAGACAGAACTCCTACGAGCAGTACTTC.

The chain joins TRBV4-1 to TRBJ2-1; no firm D call. With 5 bases removed from V and 9 bases from J, the gap between germline ends came to 11 bases. This CDR3 is 12 amino acids long. The germline V gene encodes CDR1 MGHRA and CDR2 YSYEKL. CDR3 loop: CASSSRVGEQFF. The CDR3 region has the DNA TGCGCCAGCAGCTCTCGGGTAGGTGAGCAGTTCTTC.

Concerning this clone itself: In the same sample, other DNA sequences code for this CDR3. V is TRBV7-9 and J is TRBJ1-5; D is ambiguous. Germline V gene sequence: CDR1 SEHNR, CDR2 FQNEAQ (reference sequence). The CDR3 sequence is 12 residues long. Trimming removed 1 base at V and 7 bases at J, with 5 bases between. This chain's CDR3 is CASSLGSQPQHF. CDR3 bases: TGTGCCAGCAGCTTAGGGAGCCAGCCCCAGCATTTT.

The J gene is TRBJ1-2, the V gene TRBV7-9; D is uncertain. This CDR3 is built from 12 residues. CDR1 SEHNR and CDR2 FQNEAQ come from the germline V gene (reference sequence). Trimming cost V 0 bases and J 5 bases, with 4 bases left between them. For the CDR3, the DNA is TGTGCCAGCAGCTTAGCCCCATATGGCTACACCTTC. This translates into CASSLAPYGYTF. Full variable domain (outside the CDR3, taken from reference TRBV7-9 and TRBJ1-2): DTGVSQNPRHKITKRGQNVTFRCDPISEHNRLYWYRQTLGQGPEFLTYFQNEAQLEKSRLLSDRFSAERPKGSFSTLEIQRTEQGDSAMYLCASSLAPYGYTFGSGTRLTVV.

The chain joins TRBV6-5 to TRBJ2-1; tentatively, D is TRBD2 (6 bases). This CDR3 has 12 amino acids. The germline V gene encodes CDR1 MNHEY and CDR2 SVGAGI. V was trimmed by 0 bases and J by 12 bases, leaving 9 bases between them. This chain's CDR3 is CASSYSRGTQFF. The DNA of the CDR3 is TGTGCCAGCAGTTACTCCCGCGGGACGCAGTTCTTC.

The rearrangement uses TRBV28 and TRBJ1-4; the D gene is possibly TRBD1 (6 bases). From germline, CDR1 is MDHEN and CDR2 SYDVKM. CDR3 length: 13 amino acids. Trimming removed 7 bases from V and 7 bases from J, with 13 bases in between. CDR3 region: CASTTGPGEKLFF. CDR3 sequence (DNA): TGTGCCAGCACCACAGGGCCGGGTGAAAAACTGTTTTTT.